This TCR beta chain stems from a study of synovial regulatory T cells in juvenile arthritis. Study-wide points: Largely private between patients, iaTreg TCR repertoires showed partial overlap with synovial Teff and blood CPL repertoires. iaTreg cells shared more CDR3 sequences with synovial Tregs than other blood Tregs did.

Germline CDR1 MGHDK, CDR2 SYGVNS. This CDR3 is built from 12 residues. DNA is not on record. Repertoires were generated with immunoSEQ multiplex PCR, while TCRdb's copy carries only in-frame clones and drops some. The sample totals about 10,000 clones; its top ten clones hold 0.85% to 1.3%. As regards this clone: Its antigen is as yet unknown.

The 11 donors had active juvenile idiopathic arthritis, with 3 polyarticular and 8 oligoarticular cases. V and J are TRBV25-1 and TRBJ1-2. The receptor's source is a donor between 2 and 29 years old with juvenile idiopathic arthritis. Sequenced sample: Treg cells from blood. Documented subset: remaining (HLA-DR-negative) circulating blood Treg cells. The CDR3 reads CASSEFGGGYTF.